The clone carrying this TCR beta chain showed up many times. Its antigen is undetermined. A single record per CDR3 protein comes from TCRdb applying MiXCR to the reads. The table includes fewer than 550,000 distinct CDR3 sequences, roughly 12% detected once. The source of the sample is a study of T cell repertoires in cytomegalovirus infection. Overall study results and limits: The cumulative frequency of public TCR beta families distinguished individuals who carried CMV together with the relevant HLA.

The origin of this receptor is a human donor in good health (CMV status not recorded). Some clones in this sample may be carry-over from other donors' samples. Sequenced: PBMCs.

In nucleotides, the CDR3 is TGTGCCAGCAGCTTAGATCGCCCCAAGGGGGGTGAGCAGTTCTTC. This encodes CASSLDRPKGGEQFF. The genes are TRBV11-2 and TRBJ2-1, with D perhaps matching TRBD1 or TRBD2 (6 bases each). Germline CDR1 SGHAT, CDR2 FQNNGV. Trimming took off 0 bases at V and 9 bases at J, with 15 bases between the two ends. CDR3 size: 15 residues.